This TCR beta chain was captured in a study of T-cell memory formation after mild COVID-19. TCRdb analysed the 5' RACE reads with MiXCR anew, one entry per CDR3 protein. Of roughly 100,000 distinct CDR3 sequences listed, about an eighth are singletons. The CDR3 length is 16 residues. V lost 4 bases, J lost 4 bases, and 7 bases stayed unmatched. Germline V gene data show CDR1 as KGHDR and CDR2 as SFDVKD. The sequencing sample was made of PBMCs or a T cell subset sorted from them (not recorded which). The chain is built from TRBV24-1 and TRBJ2-1; TRBD2 matches 9 bases. This TCR was recovered from an adult woman who had mild COVID-19 (a few samples of this study predate the infection). Cell type and time point are not known. CDR3: CATSDPSGETYNEQFF. CDR3 bases: TGTGCCACCAGTGACCCTAGCGGGGAGACTTACAATGAGCAGTTCTTC.